This T cell receptor (beta chain) was sequenced in a study of T cell responses to AZD1222 COVID-19 vaccine. Study details: The study pooled second doses at about 4 or about 12 weeks.

As to this clone: Its antigen is undetermined.

Study results and caveats: Only after the peak T cell response were repertoires sampled. Seropositivity was recorded at baseline in only a handful of AZD1222 recipients. The study reported that nearly half of spike-specific TCRs target unmutated variant regions.

The method was immunoSEQ multiplex PCR; TCRdb's version includes in-frame clones alone and lacks a portion of them. The data hold fewer than 250,000 clones, with 85% to 95% observed a single time. Trimming removed 0 bases from V and 1 base from J, with 12 bases in between. The CDR3 spans 16 residues. In germline, CDR1 is KGHSH, CDR2 LQKENI. The clonotype comes from an adult in good health. Sequenced here: peripheral blood, sampled on day 0 of AZD1222 vaccination. J is TRBJ1-1 and V is TRBV18; no clear D. DNA for the CDR3: TGTGCCAGCTCACCACCAGGGAACGTAGGGAACACTGAAGCTTTCTTT. Its protein is CASSPPGNVGNTEAFF.